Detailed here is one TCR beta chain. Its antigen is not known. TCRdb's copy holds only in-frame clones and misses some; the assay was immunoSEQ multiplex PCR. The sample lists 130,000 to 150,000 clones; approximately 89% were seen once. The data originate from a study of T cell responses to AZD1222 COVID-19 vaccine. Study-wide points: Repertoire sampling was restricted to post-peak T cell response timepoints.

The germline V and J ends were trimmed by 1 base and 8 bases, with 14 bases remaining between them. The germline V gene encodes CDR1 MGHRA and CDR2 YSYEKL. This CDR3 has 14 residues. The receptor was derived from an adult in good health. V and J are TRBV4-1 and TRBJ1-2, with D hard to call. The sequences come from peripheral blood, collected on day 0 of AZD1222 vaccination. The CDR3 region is CASSQGRGELGYTF. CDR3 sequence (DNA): TGCGCCAGCAGCCAAGGCCGAGGCGAGTTAGGCTACACCTTC.